The 21 T cell receptor beta chains reported below all come from one sample, sequenced in a study of blood T cells in healthy people across ages. Primers used in a second PCR of about 7 to 11 cycles were a sample-barcoded 5' primer and a J-beta primer mix. TCRdb re-called the 5' RACE reads with MiXCR, one entry per CDR3 protein. The sample contains about 720,000 distinct CDR3 sequences, around 25% of which appear only once. The data were also submitted as part of a second study, on T cells of mothers and their children.

Sequencing input: blood. The receptors originated from a boy under 18 in good health.

The chain recombines TRBV15 with TRBJ2-2; 8 positions match TRBD2. The CDR3 totals 15 residues. V dropped 3 bases and J dropped 0; count of bases not matched to a gene: 0. Per germline, CDR1 LNHNV and CDR2 YYDKDF (reference sequence). The CDR3 region is CATSRTSANTGELFF. DNA for the CDR3: TGTGCCACCAGCAGGACTAGCGCGAACACCGGGGAGCTGTTTTTT.

This clonotype was observed a handful of times. The chain has TRBV5-1 and TRBJ2-5; TRBD1 agrees at 7 bases. Looked up from germline, CDR1 is SGHRS and CDR2 is YFSETQ. The CDR3 totals 14 residues. V shed 3 bases and J 4 bases; nucleotides not matched to a gene: 6. As DNA, the CDR3 is TGCGCCAGCAGCTCGACCACAGGGGTAGAGACCCAGTACTTC. This sequence encodes CASSSTTGVETQYF.

The gene calls are TRBV4-1 and TRBJ2-5; tentative D call: TRBD2 (6 bases). Trimming stripped 4 bases from V and 4 bases from J, with 19 bases between. There are 16 residues in the CDR3. Germline-derived CDR1 and CDR2 are MGHRA and YSYEKL. CDR3 coding DNA: TGCGCCAGCAGCCTCTTACTAGACTTGGGGGGAGAGACCCAGTACTTC. Amino acid sequence: CASSLLLDLGGETQYF.

The V call is TRBV2, the J call TRBJ2-5; TRBD2 aligns across 10 bases. The V and J ends lost 6 bases and 4 bases, in that order; junction bases with no gene match: 5. The germline CDR1 and CDR2 sequences are SNHLY and FYNNEI. CDR3 length equals 14 residues. Here the CDR3 DNA reads TGTGCCAGCAGGGCTAGCGGGAGAGGAGAGACCCAGTACTTC. Residues: CASRASGRGETQYF.

V gene TRBV20-1 combines with J gene TRBJ2-7, with D possibly TRBD2 on 6 matching bases. V dropped 6 bases and J dropped 2 bases, with 17 bases sitting between them. This CDR3 has 14 residues. Germline loops: CDR1 DFQATT, CDR2 SNEGSKA (reference sequence). This chain's CDR3 is CSAPPAGAAYEQYF. CDR3 DNA: TGCAGTGCGCCCCCAGCGGGCGCTGCCTACGAGCAGTACTTC.

The chain couples TRBV28 to TRBJ1-1; 7 positions agree with TRBD1. V shed 6 bases, J shed 7 bases, and the junction held 8 bases outside the gene matches. The CDR3 covers 13 residues. The germline CDR1 and CDR2 sequences are MDHEN and SYDVKM. CDR3 coding DNA: TGTGCCAGCAGCTACAGGGGAAGGAATGAAGCTTTCTTT. It yields the protein CASSYRGRNEAFF.

This sequence joins TRBV4-1 and TRBJ1-3; D not certain. The V gene lost 0 bases and the J gene lost 4 bases, with 19 bases spanning the gap. CDR1 and CDR2 (germline): MGHRA, YSYEKL. This CDR3 region has 18 residues. The CDR3 region has the DNA TGCGCCAGCAGCCAAGAAAAGTCGAGGGATCGGAAAGGAAACACCATATATTTT. This sequence encodes CASSQEKSRDRKGNTIYF.

This clonotype was counted only a few times. The J gene is TRBJ1-2, the V gene TRBV9; maybe TRBD1 (6 bases). Between the trimmed V and J ends, which lost 4 bases and 0 bases, there was a span of 16 bases. Germline V gene data show CDR1 as SGDLS and CDR2 as YYNGEE. The CDR3 length is 16 residues. The CDR3 loop is CASSPDSTGANYGYTF. The CDR3 DNA reads TGTGCCAGCAGCCCTGACTCGACAGGAGCTAACTATGGCTACACCTTC.

V usage is TRBV24-1 and J usage is TRBJ2-5; 12 bases fit TRBD1. The CDR3 totals 17 residues. The V gene's germline CDR1 is KGHDR and CDR2 SFDVKD. V was clipped by 4 bases and J by 0 bases; unmatched bases: 5. CDR3 coding DNA: TGTGCCACCAGTGACCCAGGGACAGGGGGCAACCAAGAGACCCAGTACTTC. Protein: CATSDPGTGGNQETQYF.

In this sample, this clonotype turned up a few times. This chain joins TRBV28 and TRBJ2-7; 14 nucleotides match TRBD2. Germline V CDR1 and CDR2: MDHEN, SYDVKM. CDR3 length: 18 amino acids. V lost 7 bases to trimming and J lost 7 bases; unmatched junction nucleotides: 18. The CDR3 loop reads CASTPKGLAGDWWFEQYF. The CDR3 DNA follows: TGTGCCAGCACTCCGAAGGGACTAGCGGGGGACTGGTGGTTTGAGCAGTACTTC.

In DNA form, the CDR3 reads TGTGCCAGCAGACCGACAGGGGTCAATCAGCCCCAGCATTTT. Its protein product is CASRPTGVNQPQHF. This chain links TRBV6-5 with TRBJ1-5, with 8 positions matching TRBD1. This CDR3 is 14 amino acids long. CDR1 is MNHEY and CDR2 is SVGAGI in the germline V gene. V gave up 6 bases and J gave up 3 bases; unmatched junction bases: 4.

The chain has TRBV4-1 and TRBJ2-7; 7 bases map to TRBD1. Per germline, CDR1 MGHRA and CDR2 YSYEKL. Trimming at V came to 1 base and at J to 4 bases, leaving 10 bases not matched to a gene. This CDR3 is built from 16 residues. This CDR3 is CASSQAPWDSRYEQYF. In DNA, the CDR3 is TGCGCCAGCAGCCAAGCGCCGTGGGACAGCAGATACGAGCAGTACTTC.

This chain uses TRBV6-6 with TRBJ2-2, with 9 positions matching TRBD1. After removal of 5 bases from V and 0 bases from J, the junction contained 4 bases not matched to a gene. The germline V gene has CDR1 MNHNY and CDR2 SVGAGI (reference sequence). The CDR3 sequence is 16 residues long. The CDR3: CASSPGTGSNTGELFF. The CDR3 nucleotides are TGTGCCAGCAGTCCCGGGACAGGGTCGAACACCGGGGAGCTGTTTTTT.

The chain carries TRBV9 and TRBJ2-3; D is unresolved. The CDR3 totals 15 residues. Germline lookup yields CDR1 SGDLS and CDR2 YYNGEE. V lost 4 bases to trimming and J lost 2 bases, with 14 bases between them. The CDR3 is CASSPQWKTTDTQYF. The CDR3 DNA follows: TGTGCCAGCAGCCCACAGTGGAAAACCACAGATACGCAGTATTTT.

This clonotype was counted a few times. The chain uses TRBV7-2 and TRBJ1-3; D remains unclear. This CDR3 contains 15 residues. V was pared by 3 bases and J by 2 bases, with 11 bases between. Germline V lookup: CDR1 SGHTA, CDR2 FQGNSA. The CDR3 loop reads CASSFGVSTGNTIYF. CDR3 DNA sequence: TGTGCCAGCAGCTTTGGGGTATCGACTGGAAACACCATATATTTT. Using reference TRBV7-2 and TRBJ1-3 for the parts outside the CDR3, the full variable domain is GAGVSQSPSNKVTEKGKDVELRCDPISGHTALYWYRQSLGQGLEFLIYFQGNSAPDKSGLPSDRFSAERTGGSVSTLTIQRTQQEDSAVYLCASSFGVSTGNTIYFGEGSWLTVV.

This clonotype came up a few times. The genes are TRBV20-1 and TRBJ2-7; 8 bases line up with TRBD2. CDR3 size: 18 residues. V shed 6 bases and J 3 bases; nucleotides not matched to a gene: 22. From germline, CDR1 is DFQATT and CDR2 SNEGSKA (reference sequence). In DNA, the CDR3 is TGCAGTGCCAGCGTAGAGGGACTAGATACCAAACGCGTCTACGAGCAGTACTTC. As protein: CSASVEGLDTKRVYEQYF.

On this clonotype itself: The junction does not match germline at one end; this may be a read error. In nucleotides, the CDR3 is TGCGGCGTTAGCGCAGAGTACGAGCAGTACTTC. Translating gives CGVSAEYEQYF. The chain couples TRBV29-1 to TRBJ2-7; a possible D gene is TRBD2 (5 bases). The CDR3 has 11 amino acids. Germline-derived CDR1 and CDR2 are SQVTM and ANQGSEA.

The chain has TRBV29-1 and TRBJ2-7; D possibly corresponds to TRBD1 (5 bases). Germline V CDR1 and CDR2: SQVTM, ANQGSEA. The V end was cut by 0 bases, the J end by 3 bases, with 12 bases between. The CDR3 consists of 14 residues. The CDR3 region has the DNA TGCAGCGTTGAAGATCGTGGGCAGGGCTACGAGCAGTACTTC. Translation gives CSVEDRGQGYEQYF.

The V and J genes are TRBV18 and TRBJ1-1; 10 nucleotides align to TRBD1. The CDR3 length is 15 residues. The V segment lost 1 base and the J segment 5 bases; nucleotides outside the gene matches: 4. CDR1 and CDR2 from the germline V gene are KGHSH and LQKENI. The CDR3 nucleotides are TGTGCCAGCTCACCACGTCGGACAGGGGGGACTGAAGCTTTCTTT. Its translation: CASSPRRTGGTEAFF.

The chain is built from TRBV9 and TRBJ2-1, with D unresolved. From germline, CDR1 is SGDLS and CDR2 YYNGEE. The CDR3 loop spans 13 amino acids. Deletions cut 0 bases from V and 4 bases from J, with 5 bases between. CDR3 region: CASSVDRYNEQFF. CDR3 bases: TGTGCCAGCAGCGTAGACCGTTACAATGAGCAGTTCTTC.

This clonotype showed up just a few times. The chain has TRBV29-1 and TRBJ2-7; D not certain. This CDR3 comprises 13 residues. Looked up from germline, CDR1 is SQVTM and CDR2 is ANQGSEA. V lost 2 bases and J lost 5, with 13 bases in between. DNA of the CDR3: TGCAGCGTTGAATCGTCCCTCGCCCACGAGCAGTACTTC. Translating it yields CSVESSLAHEQYF.